One sample yielded the 20 T cell receptor beta chains listed below, sequenced in a study of PD-1 blockade in classical Hodgkin lymphoma. Brentuximab vedotin exposure varied, and every patient relapsed after autologous stem cell transplantation. Profiling relied on immunoSEQ multiplex PCR, and the TCRdb table lists in-frame clones only, not all of them. Of 20,000 to 25,000 clones listed, approximately 80% were seen once; the top ten hold 6.5% to 7%. Source: peripheral blood mononuclear cells (PBMCs), taken at baseline. The receptors originated from a human donor with classical Hodgkin lymphoma.

This clone is termed medium-sized. The CDR3: CASSERGRGGQNIQYF. In nucleotides, the CDR3 is TGTGCCAGCAGTGAACGGGGCCGGGGAGGCCAAAACATTCAGTACTTC. The V gene is TRBV25-1, the J gene TRBJ2-4, with D perhaps TRBD2 (6 bases). This CDR3 has 16 residues. V was clipped by 2 bases and J by 5 bases, with 16 bases between them. Germline CDR1 is MGHDK and CDR2 is SYGVNS.

The chain uses TRBV21-1 and TRBJ2-7. TRBV21-1 represents a pseudogene. This CDR3 comprises 17 residues. This CDR3 is CASSKAYGGWGSYEQYF. The CDR3 DNA sequence: TGTGCCAGCAGCAAAGCTTACGGTGGGTGGGGCTCCTACGAGCAGTACTTC.

This rearrangement joins TRBV5-4 to TRBJ2-7, with a possible D match to TRBD1 (6 bases). Germline lookup yields CDR1 SGHNT and CDR2 YYREEE (reference sequence). The V end was cut by 1 base, the J end by 5 bases, with 10 bases between. This CDR3 contains 13 residues. The CDR3 protein is CASSLTRGHEQYF. CDR3 sequence (DNA): TGTGCCAGCAGCTTGACCAGGGGCCACGAGCAGTACTTC.

This chain connects TRBV7-9 to TRBJ1-2; 12 bases fit TRBD1. CDR3 length equals 18 residues. After removal of 2 bases from V and 5 bases from J, the junction contained 12 bases not matched to a gene. The germline CDR1 and CDR2 sequences are SEHNR and FQNEAQ (reference sequence). CDR3 protein: CASSLSAPGQGARYGYTF. DNA for the CDR3: TGTGCCAGCAGCTTATCAGCTCCGGGACAGGGGGCTCGATATGGCTACACCTTC.

The gene calls are TRBV6-1 and TRBJ2-2; tentative D call: TRBD1 (5 bases). CDR1 MNHNS and CDR2 SASEGT come from the germline V gene. The ends were cut back, 4 bases at V and 4 bases at J, with 7 bases in the middle. CDR3 size: 13 residues. CDR3 bases: TGTGCCAGCAGTGGACAGTTCACCGGGGAGCTGTTTTTT. This translates into CASSGQFTGELFF.

In its sample, this clone is medium-sized. The gene calls are TRBV5-4 and TRBJ1-1, with TRBD1 as a possible D gene (5 bases). V was pared by 5 bases and J by 1 base, with 21 bases between. CDR1 and CDR2 (germline): SGHNT, YYREEE (reference sequence). The CDR3 totals 17 residues. The CDR3 DNA reads TGTGCCAGCAGTTCGGGGCGAGCCCAGGAGTCGAACACTGAAGCTTTCTTT. This sequence encodes CASSSGRAQESNTEAFF.

The chain recombines TRBV5-5 with TRBJ1-2; D uncertain. The CDR3 has 13 residues. Germline loops: CDR1 SGHKS, CDR2 YYEKEE (reference sequence). V was shortened by 4 bases and J by 3 bases, with 10 bases between the two germline ends. The CDR3 loop is CASSVQFDYGYTF. The CDR3 coding sequence is TGTGCCAGCAGCGTACAGTTCGACTATGGCTACACCTTC.

V and J are TRBV7-2 and TRBJ2-5; 7 nucleotides line up with TRBD2. The CDR3 consists of 14 residues. V trimming: 7 bases; J trimming: 5 bases; junction bases outside the gene matches: 10. Germline CDR1 and CDR2: SGHTA and FQGNSA. DNA of the CDR3: TGTGCCAGCACCCCCCGCGGGGGTTGGGAGACCCAGTACTTC. As protein: CASTPRGGWETQYF. Full variable domain (rest looked up from reference TRBV7-2 and TRBJ2-5): GAGVSQSPSNKVTEKGKDVELRCDPISGHTALYWYRQSLGQGLEFLIYFQGNSAPDKSGLPSDRFSAERTGGSVSTLTIQRTQQEDSAVYLCASTPRGGWETQYFGPGTRLLVL.

This chain connects TRBV7-9 to TRBJ1-4, with TRBD1 as a possible D gene (5 bases). Germline CDR1 reads SEHNR; CDR2 reads FQNEAQ (reference sequence). V lost 5 bases and J 13 bases, leaving 20 bases between the germline ends. This CDR3 has 14 residues. Here the CDR3 reads CASSPPGAQGALFF. CDR3 sequence (DNA): TGTGCCAGCAGCCCACCGGGAGCTCAAGGGGCACTGTTTTTT.

The chain is built from TRBV6-5 and TRBJ2-7; D is perhaps TRBD2 (6 bases). With 4 bases removed from V and 2 bases from J, the gap between germline ends came to 15 bases. The V gene's germline CDR1 is MNHEY and CDR2 SVGAGI. The CDR3 sequence is 15 residues long. CDR3 bases: TGTGCCAGCAGTTCAAAGGGTGCGGGACCCTACGAGCAGTACTTC. Encoded protein: CASSSKGAGPYEQYF.

This clone appeared once. V and J are TRBV30 and TRBJ2-7, with D possibly being TRBD1 (6 bases). Germline V gene data show CDR1 as GTSNPN and CDR2 as SVGIG (reference sequence). The CDR3 spans 12 residues. V was clipped by 2 bases and J by 5 bases, with 10 bases between them. In DNA, the CDR3 is TGTGCCTGGAGTTTACAGGGCGACGAGCAGTACTTC. Encoded protein: CAWSLQGDEQYF.

This clone was detected only once. This chain uses TRBV19 with TRBJ1-4, with 7 bases matching TRBD1. The CDR3 extends over 15 amino acids. Per the germline V gene, CDR1 is LNHDA and CDR2 is SQIVND (reference sequence). With V trimmed by 2 bases and J by 3 bases, 3 bases remained unmatched. The CDR3 DNA follows: TGTGCCAGTAGTATAAGGGGGCTTGCTAATGAAAAACTGTTTTTT. The encoded protein is CASSIRGLANEKLFF. Full variable domain (remainder filled in from reference TRBV19 and TRBJ1-4): DGGITQSPKYLFRKEGQNVTLSCEQNLNHDAMYWYRQDPGQGLRLIYYSQIVNDFQKGDIAEGYSVSREKKESFPLTVTSAQKNPTAFYLCASSIRGLANEKLFFGSGTQLSVL.

The J gene is TRBJ2-3, the V gene TRBV5-1; D is ambiguous. CDR3 length: 13 residues. CDR1 and CDR2 from the germline V gene are SGHRS and YFSETQ. V lost 2 bases and J lost 2, with 6 bases in between. The DNA of the CDR3 is TGCGCCAGCAGCTTCTATGACACAGATACGCAGTATTTT. It specifies CASSFYDTDTQYF.

V usage is TRBV6-5 and J usage is TRBJ1-1; D perhaps matches TRBD1 (6 bases). The V end lost 8 bases, the J end lost 0 bases, and 13 bases lay between the germline ends. CDR1 MNHEY and CDR2 SVGAGI come from the germline V gene. This CDR3 region has 14 residues. CDR3 bases: TGTGCCAGCTACAGCCAGGGGCTGAACACTGAAGCTTTCTTT. Its protein is CASYSQGLNTEAFF.

The chain recombines TRBV5-5 with TRBJ1-5, with TRBD1 as a possible D gene (5 bases). V lost 2 bases to trimming and J lost 0 bases, with 15 bases between them. From germline, CDR1 is SGHKS and CDR2 YYEKEE (reference sequence). CDR3 length: 17 residues. The CDR3 coding sequence is TGTGCCAGCAGCTTCCAGTTTGGGGGAAGTAGCAATCAGCCCCAGCATTTT. Residues: CASSFQFGGSSNQPQHF.

The sample holds a few counts of this clone. V and J are TRBV10-1 and TRBJ2-7, with TRBD1 identical over 7 bases. J gave up 2 bases and V 4 bases, and 5 bases lay outside the gene matches. The CDR3 consists of 14 residues. Germline V gives CDR1 WNHNN, CDR2 SYGVQD (reference sequence). The CDR3 DNA follows: TGCGCCAGCAGTGGGTCAGGGGGTGCCTACGAGCAGTACTTC. It specifies CASSGSGGAYEQYF.

The J gene is TRBJ1-5, the V gene TRBV6-5, with D hard to call. V was pared by 4 bases and J by 6 bases, with 10 bases between. The CDR3 has 13 amino acids. CDR1 and CDR2 (germline): MNHEY, SVGAGI. For the CDR3, the DNA is TGTGCCAGCAGTTCCTTTCTAGGTCAGCCCCAGCATTTT. Translated: CASSSFLGQPQHF.

V gene TRBV10-3 combines with J gene TRBJ2-3; 10 nucleotides align to TRBD1. CDR3 size: 16 residues. Germline CDR1 ENHRY, CDR2 SYGVKD. Unmatched junction bases numbered 8, after V lost 2 bases and J lost 6 bases. The DNA of the CDR3 is TGTGCCATCAGTGAGGCCCGGGACAGGGGTCTGGATACGCAGTATTTT. This translates into CAISEARDRGLDTQYF.

Only a few counts were recorded for this clone. This chain connects TRBV19 to TRBJ1-5; 9 nucleotides match TRBD1. This CDR3 is built from 13 residues. CDR1 and CDR2 (germline): LNHDA, SQIVND (reference sequence). Unmatched junction bases numbered 3, after V lost 1 base and J lost 11 bases. This CDR3 reads CASSIAGQGTQHF. The CDR3 DNA reads TGTGCCAGTAGTATAGCGGGACAGGGCACCCAGCATTTT.

This clone has more than one count but fewer than ten. The V and J genes are TRBV5-1 and TRBJ2-5; 10 bases line up with TRBD1. The CDR3 extends over 16 amino acids. Germline assignment: CDR1 SGHRS and CDR2 YFSETQ. V was clipped by 5 bases and J by 4 bases; unmatched bases: 11. For the CDR3, the DNA is TGCGCCAGCAGGCCCGGGACAGGGGCTAGGGGAGAGACCCAGTACTTC. Its protein is CASRPGTGARGETQYF. The full variable domain, with the rest looked up from reference TRBV5-1 and TRBJ2-5, is KAGVTQTPRYLIKTRGQQVTLSCSPISGHRSVSWYQQTPGQGLQFLFEYFSETQRNKGNFPGRFSGRQFSNSRSEMNVSTLELGDSALYLCASRPGTGARGETQYFGPGTRLLVL.